This TCR beta chain derives from a study of regulatory T cells in long-lasting Graves disease. This clonotype was found a few times. The time point here: newly diagnosed GD, antithyroid drugs for less than 3 months. PBMC RNA was the source of the TCR library. This CDR3 is 14 amino acids long. V trimming: 6 bases; J trimming: 2 bases; junction bases outside the gene matches: 4. From germline, CDR1 is SGHRS and CDR2 YFSETQ. Arm-PCR of CDR3 regions with iRepertoire HTBI primers generated TCR beta libraries. MiXCR was run by TCRdb on the multiplex PCR reads, yielding one entry per CDR3 protein. The sample holds some 200,000 distinct CDR3 sequences, about 19% seen once. These data were also reused for a study on T cells in Graves' hyperthyroidism and ophthalmopathy.

Specimen: peripheral blood mononuclear cells (PBMCs), collected at new diagnosis, from a patient treated with antithyroid drugs. The origin of this receptor is a woman in her thirties with Graves disease. This rearrangement joins TRBV5-1 to TRBJ2-3; TRBD2 aligns across 9 bases. In DNA form, the CDR3 reads TGCGCCAGCATGAGCGGGAGGTTCACAGATACGCAGTATTTT. It translates to CASMSGRFTDTQYF.